The rows below give T cell receptor beta chains drawn from one sample of a study of blood T cells in healthy people across ages. MiXCR was run by TCRdb on the 5' RACE reads, yielding one entry per CDR3 protein. The repertoire has approximately 790,000 distinct CDR3 sequences, 60% to 80% of them found once; the top ten carry roughly a quarter. Sequenced: blood. Receptor source: a man aged 30-40 years in good health. Both conserved end residues are part of each CDR3. D genes are given only for firm matches.

d_gene: NA; j_gene: TRBJ2-1; v_gene: TRBV6-1; CDR3aa: CASSKSAGTLDEQFF
d_gene: NA; j_gene: TRBJ2-5; v_gene: TRBV6-5; CDR3aa: CASSYSWLTRESRQETQYF
d_gene: NA; j_gene: TRBJ2-7; v_gene: TRBV10-3; CDR3aa: CAISESGRAYEQYF
d_gene: NA; j_gene: TRBJ2-5; v_gene: TRBV9; CDR3aa: CASSAGTTQETQYF
d_gene: NA; j_gene: TRBJ2-4; v_gene: TRBV20-1; CDR3aa: CSASREGDIQYF
d_gene: TRBD2; j_gene: TRBJ2-3; v_gene: TRBV20-1; CDR3aa: CSAFAGGAPSPTDTQYF
d_gene: NA; j_gene: TRBJ1-4; v_gene: TRBV3-1; CDR3aa: CASSRPAGLGRDEKLFF
d_gene: TRBD2; j_gene: TRBJ2-7; v_gene: TRBV5-1; CDR3aa: CASSLALAGTTYEQYF
d_gene: NA; j_gene: TRBJ1-6; v_gene: TRBV4-3; CDR3aa: CASSQRTVGSYNSPLHF
d_gene: NA; j_gene: TRBJ2-3; v_gene: TRBV20-1; CDR3aa: CSARDGGMDTQYF
d_gene: NA; j_gene: TRBJ2-5; v_gene: TRBV20-1; CDR3aa: CSAGGGAAQETQYF
d_gene: NA; j_gene: TRBJ2-7; v_gene: TRBV4-3; CDR3aa: CASSQDRTLSSYEQYF
d_gene: NA; j_gene: TRBJ2-7; v_gene: TRBV13; CDR3aa: CASSWDNSYEQYF
d_gene: TRBD1; j_gene: TRBJ1-6; v_gene: TRBV7-2; CDR3aa: CASSLDGTAASPLHF
d_gene: NA; j_gene: TRBJ1-1; v_gene: TRBV20-1; CDR3aa: CSGPELNTEAFF
d_gene: NA; j_gene: TRBJ2-7; v_gene: TRBV7-2; CDR3aa: CASSLDGLTPWTYEQYF
d_gene: NA; j_gene: TRBJ1-2; v_gene: TRBV12-3/TRBV12-4; CDR3aa: CASSLSRGSGYGYTF
d_gene: NA; j_gene: TRBJ2-1; v_gene: TRBV24-1; CDR3aa: CATSARMGLGEQFF
d_gene: NA; j_gene: TRBJ2-2; v_gene: TRBV5-6; CDR3aa: CAGSRQGNTGELFF
d_gene: NA; j_gene: TRBJ1-4; v_gene: TRBV4-3; CDR3aa: CASSEEGLPTNEKLFF
d_gene: TRBD1; j_gene: TRBJ1-2; v_gene: TRBV6-2/TRBV6-3; CDR3aa: CASRWTGDLYGYTF
d_gene: TRBD2; j_gene: TRBJ2-1; v_gene: TRBV7-7; CDR3aa: CASSLGGLAGYNEQFF
d_gene: TRBD1; j_gene: TRBJ1-6; v_gene: TRBV9; CDR3aa: CASSSTGQGNSPLHF
d_gene: NA; j_gene: TRBJ2-5; v_gene: TRBV5-6; CDR3aa: CASSVPQGNAETQYF
d_gene: NA; j_gene: TRBJ2-1; v_gene: TRBV9; CDR3aa: CASRVGLMGEQFF
d_gene: NA; j_gene: TRBJ2-3; v_gene: TRBV6-5; CDR3aa: CASSFDSGLRGPDTQYF
d_gene: NA; j_gene: TRBJ2-6; v_gene: TRBV10-3; CDR3aa: CAISERGGPLAGANVLTF
d_gene: TRBD1; j_gene: TRBJ1-2; v_gene: TRBV25-1; CDR3aa: CASSEWGRQGHNYGYTF
d_gene: NA; j_gene: TRBJ2-3; v_gene: TRBV7-3; CDR3aa: CASSPGGGSDTQYF
d_gene: NA; j_gene: TRBJ1-5; v_gene: TRBV28; CDR3aa: CASSAPTHQPQHF
d_gene: TRBD2; j_gene: TRBJ2-4; v_gene: TRBV6-5; CDR3aa: CASSYRPGGPDIQYF
d_gene: NA; j_gene: TRBJ2-7; v_gene: TRBV20-1; CDR3aa: CSASGERYEQYF
d_gene: NA; j_gene: TRBJ2-4; v_gene: TRBV20-1; CDR3aa: CSATQKQAYGTLAKNIQYF
d_gene: NA; j_gene: TRBJ1-3; v_gene: TRBV4-3; CDR3aa: CASSQDEGSSSGNTIYF
d_gene: NA; j_gene: TRBJ1-1; v_gene: TRBV9; CDR3aa: CASSVEDRTEAFF
d_gene: NA; j_gene: TRBJ2-3; v_gene: TRBV12-3/TRBV12-4; CDR3aa: CASSPRGDGADTQYF
d_gene: NA; j_gene: TRBJ1-6; v_gene: TRBV11-2; CDR3aa: CASSRKGNNSPLHF
d_gene: NA; j_gene: TRBJ2-1; v_gene: TRBV5-1; CDR3aa: CASSFRADEQFF
d_gene: TRBD1; j_gene: TRBJ1-6; v_gene: TRBV25-1; CDR3aa: CASSSGTGVWSNSPLHF
d_gene: TRBD2; j_gene: TRBJ2-7; v_gene: TRBV7-2; CDR3aa: CAGSLLAGGQYF
d_gene: TRBD2; j_gene: TRBJ2-7; v_gene: TRBV27; CDR3aa: CASSLLGGGRHGYEQYF
d_gene: NA; j_gene: TRBJ1-5; v_gene: TRBV11-2; CDR3aa: CASSEVGYQPQHF
d_gene: TRBD2; j_gene: TRBJ2-5; v_gene: TRBV10-2; CDR3aa: CASWAGDSHETQYF
d_gene: TRBD2; j_gene: TRBJ2-7; v_gene: TRBV7-3; CDR3aa: CASSVREGGEQYF
d_gene: NA; j_gene: TRBJ1-6; v_gene: TRBV20-1; CDR3aa: CSARGPRTDNSPLHF
d_gene: NA; j_gene: TRBJ2-5; v_gene: TRBV4-1; CDR3aa: CASSLLDTQETQYF
d_gene: NA; j_gene: TRBJ2-1; v_gene: TRBV15; CDR3aa: CATSRDSTGKGDEQFF
d_gene: TRBD1; j_gene: TRBJ2-5; v_gene: TRBV7-6; CDR3aa: CASSSDRDPGTQYF
d_gene: NA; j_gene: TRBJ1-5; v_gene: TRBV20-1; CDR3aa: CSARDSAGGLNPQHF
d_gene: NA; j_gene: TRBJ1-5; v_gene: TRBV2; CDR3aa: CASSVGGAQPQHF
d_gene: NA; j_gene: TRBJ2-1; v_gene: TRBV9; CDR3aa: CASSPGSGVNEQFF
d_gene: NA; j_gene: TRBJ1-5; v_gene: TRBV4-1; CDR3aa: CASSHGPGHKRASNQPQHF
d_gene: NA; j_gene: TRBJ2-3; v_gene: TRBV6-5; CDR3aa: CASSPGLAPNTDTQYF
d_gene: NA; j_gene: NA; v_gene: TRBV2; CDR3aa: CASRLRGSGTDIYEQYF